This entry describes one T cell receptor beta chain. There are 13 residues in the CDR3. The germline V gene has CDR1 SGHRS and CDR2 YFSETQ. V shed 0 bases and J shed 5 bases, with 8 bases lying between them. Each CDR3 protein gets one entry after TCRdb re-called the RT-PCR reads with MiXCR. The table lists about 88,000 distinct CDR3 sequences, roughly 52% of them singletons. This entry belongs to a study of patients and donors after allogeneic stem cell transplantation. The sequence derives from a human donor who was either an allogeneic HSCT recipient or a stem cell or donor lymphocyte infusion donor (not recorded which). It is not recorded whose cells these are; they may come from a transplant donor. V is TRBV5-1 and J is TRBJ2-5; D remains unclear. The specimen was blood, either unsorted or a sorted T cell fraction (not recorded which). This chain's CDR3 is CASSLGAVETQYF. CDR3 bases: TGCGCCAGCAGCTTGGGGGCGGTCGAGACCCAGTACTTC.